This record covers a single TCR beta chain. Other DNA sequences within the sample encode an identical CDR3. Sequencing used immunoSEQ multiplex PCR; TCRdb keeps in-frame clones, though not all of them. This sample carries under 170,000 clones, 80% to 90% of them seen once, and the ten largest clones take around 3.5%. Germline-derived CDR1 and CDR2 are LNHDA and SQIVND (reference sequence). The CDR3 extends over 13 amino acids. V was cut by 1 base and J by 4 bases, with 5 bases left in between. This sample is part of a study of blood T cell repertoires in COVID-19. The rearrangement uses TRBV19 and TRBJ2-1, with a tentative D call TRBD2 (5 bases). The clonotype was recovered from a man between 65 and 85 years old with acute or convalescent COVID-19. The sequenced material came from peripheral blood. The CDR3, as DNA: TGTGCCAGTAGTATAGGAGGGTACAATGAGCAGTTCTTC. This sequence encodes CASSIGGYNEQFF.